This T cell receptor beta chain came from a study of blood T cell repertoires in COVID-19. Germline V gene data show CDR1 as SGHRS and CDR2 as YFSETQ. V was shortened by 0 bases and J by 6 bases, with 18 bases between the two germline ends. This CDR3 contains 17 residues. This clone appeared a single time. Under the authors' procedure: Researchers report that nucleated cell counts were estimated from reference gene primer amplification. Using immunoSEQ multiplex PCR, the repertoire was profiled, and TCRdb retains in-frame clones only, with some absent. That table is the source of V, J and clone size, and D and trimming were worked out from the DNA. The data hold 200,000 to 250,000 clones, with roughly 82% observed a single time.

The sample consisted of peripheral blood. The clonotype was recovered from a woman between 70 and 85 years old with acute or convalescent COVID-19. J is TRBJ1-4 and V is TRBV5-1; D unresolved. CDR3 coding DNA: TGCGCCAGCAGCTTGGCCGCGGGTTTGGGAGGGTATGAAAAACTGTTTTTT. Translating gives CASSLAAGLGGYEKLFF. Supplemented by reference TRBV5-1 and TRBJ1-4, the full variable domain reads KAGVTQTPRYLIKTRGQQVTLSCSPISGHRSVSWYQQTPGQGLQFLFEYFSETQRNKGNFPGRFSGRQFSNSRSEMNVSTLELGDSALYLCASSLAAGLGGYEKLFFGSGTQLSVL.